This T cell receptor beta chain was sequenced for a study of regulatory T cells in long-lasting Graves disease. Broader study findings: Among the persistent patients, about 3,000 public clonotypes were shared, more than the 850 to 1,000 shared among new patients.

Assembly of TCR beta libraries relied on iRepertoire HTBI primers together with Arm-PCR of CDR3 regions. Original handling: Among the samples, 50 to 80 TRBV and some 15 TRBJ segments were identified. TCRdb reanalysed the multiplex PCR reads using MiXCR and keeps one entry per CDR3 protein. It is TCRdb's table, rather than the study itself, that gives the V and J calls and clone size. Of under 450,000 distinct CDR3 sequences in the sample, under 20% were seen once. Trimming took 2 bases from V and 8 from J, leaving 7 bases between them. The CDR3 totals 12 residues. Germline V gene data show CDR1 as MNHEY and CDR2 as SVGAGI. Time point given: newly diagnosed GD, antithyroid drugs for less than 3 months. The TCR library was prepared using RNA isolated from PBMCs. The table lists this clonotype with many counts. Its antigen is not identified. A further study also used this sample, focusing on T cells in Graves' hyperthyroidism and ophthalmopathy. That work contributes: Median prediction lead before ophthalmopathy onset was 6 to 8 months with the model.

V gene TRBV6-5 combines with J gene TRBJ2-1; no firm D call. Sample: peripheral blood mononuclear cells (PBMCs), taken at new diagnosis, from a patient treated with antithyroid drugs. This sequence was found in a young woman with Graves disease. The CDR3 nucleotides are TGTGCCAGCAGTTACCGGTGGGATGAGCAGTTCTTC. Translation gives CASSYRWDEQFF.